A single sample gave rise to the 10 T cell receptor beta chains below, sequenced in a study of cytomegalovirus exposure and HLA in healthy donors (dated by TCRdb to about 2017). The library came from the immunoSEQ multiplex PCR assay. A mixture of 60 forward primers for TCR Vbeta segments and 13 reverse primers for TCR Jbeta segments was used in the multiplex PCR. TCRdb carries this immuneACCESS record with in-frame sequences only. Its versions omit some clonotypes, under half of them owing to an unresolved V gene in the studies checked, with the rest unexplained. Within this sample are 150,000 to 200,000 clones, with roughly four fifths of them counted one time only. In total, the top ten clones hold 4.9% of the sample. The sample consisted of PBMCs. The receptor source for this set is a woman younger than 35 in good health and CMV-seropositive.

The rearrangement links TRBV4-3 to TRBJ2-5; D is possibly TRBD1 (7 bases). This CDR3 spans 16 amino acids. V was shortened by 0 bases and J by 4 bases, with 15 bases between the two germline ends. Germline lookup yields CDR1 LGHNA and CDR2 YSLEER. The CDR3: CASSQEGQGGGETQYF. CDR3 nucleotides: TGCGCCAGCAGCCAAGAGGGGCAGGGGGGAGGAGAGACCCAGTACTTC.

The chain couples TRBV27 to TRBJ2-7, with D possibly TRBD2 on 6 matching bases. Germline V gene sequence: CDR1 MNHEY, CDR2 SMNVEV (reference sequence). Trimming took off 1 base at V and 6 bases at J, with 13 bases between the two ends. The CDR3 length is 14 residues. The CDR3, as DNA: TGTGCCAGCAGTTTATGGCAGGGAGGTGGCGAGCAGTACTTC. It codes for CASSLWQGGGEQYF.

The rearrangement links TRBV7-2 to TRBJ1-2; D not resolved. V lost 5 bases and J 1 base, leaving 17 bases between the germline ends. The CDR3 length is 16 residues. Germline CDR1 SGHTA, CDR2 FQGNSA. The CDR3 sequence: CASSLLATVVNYGYTF. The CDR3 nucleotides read TGTGCCAGCAGCCTCCTAGCAACAGTAGTTAACTATGGCTACACCTTC.

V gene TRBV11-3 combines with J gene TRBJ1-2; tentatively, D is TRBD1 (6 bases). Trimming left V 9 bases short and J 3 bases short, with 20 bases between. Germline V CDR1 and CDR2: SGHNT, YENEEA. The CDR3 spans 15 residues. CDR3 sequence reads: CARDQGRGRDYGYTF. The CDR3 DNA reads TGTGCCAGGGACCAGGGGCGAGGCCGGGACTATGGCTACACCTTC.

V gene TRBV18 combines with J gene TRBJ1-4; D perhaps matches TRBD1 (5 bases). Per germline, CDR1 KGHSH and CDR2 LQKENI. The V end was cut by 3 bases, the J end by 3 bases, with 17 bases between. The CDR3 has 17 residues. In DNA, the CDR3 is TGTGCCAGCTCACCCAAGCTAGTAGGGGATCCTAATGAAAAACTGTTTTTT. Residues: CASSPKLVGDPNEKLFF.

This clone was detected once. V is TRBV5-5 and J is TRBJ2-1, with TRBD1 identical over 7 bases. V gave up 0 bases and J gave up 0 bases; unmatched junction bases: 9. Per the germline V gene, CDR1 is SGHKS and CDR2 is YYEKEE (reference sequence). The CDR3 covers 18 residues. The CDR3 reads CASSLGTGTVASYNEQFF. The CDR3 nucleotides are TGTGCCAGCAGCTTGGGAACCGGGACAGTTGCCTCCTACAATGAGCAGTTCTTC.

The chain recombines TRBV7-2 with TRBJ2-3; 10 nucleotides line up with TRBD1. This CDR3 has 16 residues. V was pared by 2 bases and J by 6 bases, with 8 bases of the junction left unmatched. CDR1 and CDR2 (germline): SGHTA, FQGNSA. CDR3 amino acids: CASSLYWTGGLDTQYF. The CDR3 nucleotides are TGTGCCAGCAGCTTATATTGGACAGGGGGGTTGGATACGCAGTATTTT.

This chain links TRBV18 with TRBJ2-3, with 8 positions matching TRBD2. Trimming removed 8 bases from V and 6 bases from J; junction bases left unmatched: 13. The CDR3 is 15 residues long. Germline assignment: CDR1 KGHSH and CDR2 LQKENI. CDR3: CASSHTGGPGDTQYF. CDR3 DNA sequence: TGTGCCAGCAGCCATACGGGGGGGCCGGGGGATACGCAGTATTTT.

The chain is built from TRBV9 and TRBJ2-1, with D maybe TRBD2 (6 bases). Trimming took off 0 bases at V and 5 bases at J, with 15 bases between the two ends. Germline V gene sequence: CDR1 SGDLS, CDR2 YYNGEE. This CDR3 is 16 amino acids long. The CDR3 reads CASSVGRRGENNEQFF. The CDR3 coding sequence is TGTGCCAGCAGCGTAGGGCGGCGCGGGGAGAACAATGAGCAGTTCTTC.

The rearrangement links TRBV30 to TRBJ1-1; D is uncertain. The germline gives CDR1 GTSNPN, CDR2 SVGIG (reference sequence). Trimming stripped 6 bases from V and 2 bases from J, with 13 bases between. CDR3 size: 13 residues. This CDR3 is CACNRLINTEAFF. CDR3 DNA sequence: TGTGCCTGTAATAGACTGATAAACACTGAAGCTTTCTTT.